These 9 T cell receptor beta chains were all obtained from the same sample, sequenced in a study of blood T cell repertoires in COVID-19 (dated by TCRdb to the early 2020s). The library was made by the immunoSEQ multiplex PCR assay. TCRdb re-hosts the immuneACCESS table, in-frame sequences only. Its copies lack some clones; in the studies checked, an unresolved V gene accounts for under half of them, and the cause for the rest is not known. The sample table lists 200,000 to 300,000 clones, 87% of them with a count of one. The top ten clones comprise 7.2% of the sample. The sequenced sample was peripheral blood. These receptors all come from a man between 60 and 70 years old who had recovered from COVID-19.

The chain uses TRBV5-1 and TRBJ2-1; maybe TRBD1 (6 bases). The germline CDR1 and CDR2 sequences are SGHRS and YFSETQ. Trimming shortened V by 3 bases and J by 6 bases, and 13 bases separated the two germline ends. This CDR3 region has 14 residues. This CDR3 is CASSSSGVGNEQFF. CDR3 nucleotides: TGCGCCAGCAGCTCCTCAGGGGTGGGCAATGAGCAGTTCTTC.

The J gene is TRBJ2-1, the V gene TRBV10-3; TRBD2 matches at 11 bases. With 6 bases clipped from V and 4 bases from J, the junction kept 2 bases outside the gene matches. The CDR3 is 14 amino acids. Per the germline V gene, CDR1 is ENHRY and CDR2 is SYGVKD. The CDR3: CAIRTSGMYNEQFF. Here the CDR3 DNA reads TGTGCCATCAGGACTAGCGGGATGTACAATGAGCAGTTCTTC.

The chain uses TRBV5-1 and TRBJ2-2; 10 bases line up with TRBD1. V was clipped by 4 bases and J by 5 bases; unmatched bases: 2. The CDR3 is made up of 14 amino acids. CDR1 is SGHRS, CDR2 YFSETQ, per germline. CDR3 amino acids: CASSAGQGTGELFF. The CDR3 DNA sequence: TGCGCCAGCAGCGCGGGACAGGGGACCGGGGAGCTGTTTTTT.

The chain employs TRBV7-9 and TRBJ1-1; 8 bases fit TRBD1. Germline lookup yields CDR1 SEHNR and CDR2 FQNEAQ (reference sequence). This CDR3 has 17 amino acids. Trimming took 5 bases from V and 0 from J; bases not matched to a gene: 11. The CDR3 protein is CASSRDRGQRVNTEAFF. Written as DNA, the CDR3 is TGTGCCAGCAGCCGCGACAGGGGCCAAAGAGTGAACACTGAAGCTTTCTTT.

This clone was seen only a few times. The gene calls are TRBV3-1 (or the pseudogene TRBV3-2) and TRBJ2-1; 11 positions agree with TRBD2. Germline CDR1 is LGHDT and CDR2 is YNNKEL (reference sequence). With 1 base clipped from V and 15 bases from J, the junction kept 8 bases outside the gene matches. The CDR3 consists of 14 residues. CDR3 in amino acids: CASSQATSGGRGFF. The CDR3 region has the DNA TGTGCCAGCAGCCAAGCAACTAGCGGGGGACGAGGGTTCTTC.

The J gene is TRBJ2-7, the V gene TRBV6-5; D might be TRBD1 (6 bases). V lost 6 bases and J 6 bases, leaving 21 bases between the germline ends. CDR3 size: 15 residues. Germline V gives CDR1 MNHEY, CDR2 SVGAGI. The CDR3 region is CASRRLIQGMGEQYV. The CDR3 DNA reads TGTGCCAGCAGACGCCTGATACAGGGTATGGGCGAGCAGTACGTC.

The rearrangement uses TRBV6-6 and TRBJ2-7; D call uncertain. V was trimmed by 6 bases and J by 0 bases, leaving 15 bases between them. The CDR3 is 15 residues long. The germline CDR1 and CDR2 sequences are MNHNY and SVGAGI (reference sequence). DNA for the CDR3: TGTGCCAGCAGCCCTAGAGCGTCGAGCTCCTACGAGCAGTACTTC. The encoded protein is CASSPRASSSYEQYF.

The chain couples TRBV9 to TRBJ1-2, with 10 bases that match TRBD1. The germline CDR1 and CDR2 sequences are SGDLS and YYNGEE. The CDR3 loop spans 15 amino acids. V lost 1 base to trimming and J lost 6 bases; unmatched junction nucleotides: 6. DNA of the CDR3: TGTGCCAGCAGCGTACAAGGACAGGGGGTGAATGGCTACACCTTC. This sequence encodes CASSVQGQGVNGYTF.

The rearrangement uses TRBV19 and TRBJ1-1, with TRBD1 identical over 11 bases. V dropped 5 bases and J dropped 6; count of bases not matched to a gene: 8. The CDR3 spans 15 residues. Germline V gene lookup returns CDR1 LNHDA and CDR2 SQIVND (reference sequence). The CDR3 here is CASSVGQGARSEAFF. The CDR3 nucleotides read TGTGCCAGTAGTGTTGGACAGGGGGCGCGTTCTGAAGCTTTCTTT.